This TCR beta chain was recorded in a study of cytomegalovirus exposure and HLA in healthy donors. Study-wide results and limits: It was likely that a cluster of highly shared sequence variants was a sequencing artifact. Associated with cytomegalovirus, according to the listing, were about 160 TCR beta chains.

Germline V gene sequence: CDR1 SGHVS, CDR2 FNYEAQ. V lost 4 bases and J 7 bases, leaving 8 bases between the germline ends. This CDR3 has 11 amino acids. On this clone: Its target is unknown.

PCR was performed using 60 Vbeta and 13 Jbeta primers. Study processing details: In a later analysis, around 12 million of 65 million to 80 million unique beta chains occurred in at least two donors. The method was immunoSEQ multiplex PCR; TCRdb's version includes in-frame clones alone and lacks a portion of them. D and trimming were read from the DNA, whereas the V and J calls and clone size are those reported in that table. This sample has some 120,000 clones, with around 80% found just once. The origin of this receptor is a human donor in good health. The chain employs TRBV7-6 and TRBJ2-7; D is ambiguous. Material: PBMCs. The CDR3 coding sequence is TGTGCCAGCAGCTCCCGTGAGGAGCAGTACTTC. Its protein is CASSSREEQYF. Complete variable domain (other parts from reference TRBV7-6 and TRBJ2-7): GAGVSQSPRYKVTKRGQDVALRCDPISGHVSLYWYRQALGQGPEFLTYFNYEAQQDKSGLPNDRFSAERPEGSISTLTIQRTEQRDSAMYRCASSSREEQYFGPGTRLTVT.